The 19 T cell receptor beta chains presented below share a single source sample, sequenced in a study of tumor and adjacent non-tumor tissue in lung cancer. TCRbeta libraries were built with three rounds of nested PCR, modified from ARM-PCR. TCRdb recomputed calls from the multiplex PCR reads with MiXCR, one row per CDR3 protein. The sample lists about 110,000 distinct CDR3 sequences, roughly two thirds seen once, with roughly 19% in the top ten. No cell sorting was done before RNA was extracted from the tissue. This non-tumor lung sample came from over 3 cm beyond the tumor edge. The sequenced sample was distant non-tumor lung tissue. These receptors were taken from a man between 60 and 75 years old with non-small cell lung cancer.

The chain links TRBV5-1 to TRBJ2-7; D might be TRBD1 or TRBD2, each matching 6 bases. The CDR3 has 14 residues. The germline V gene has CDR1 SGHRS and CDR2 YFSETQ. CDR3 sequence reads: CANSLTGGNYEQYF. The CDR3 DNA reads TGCGCAAACAGCTTGACCGGGGGCAACTACGAGCAGTACTTC. The full variable domain, with the rest looked up from reference TRBV5-1 and TRBJ2-7, is KAGVTQTPRYLIKTRGQQVTLSCSPISGHRSVSWYQQTPGQGLQFLFEYFSETQRNKGNFPGRFSGRQFSNSRSEMNVSTLELGDSALYLCANSLTGGNYEQYFGPGTRLTVT.

The chain employs TRBV11-2 and TRBJ2-5, with 7 bases matching TRBD2. This CDR3 is built from 16 residues. V dropped 5 bases and J dropped 3; count of bases not matched to a gene: 12. Germline CDR1 SGHAT, CDR2 FQNNGV. The CDR3 DNA sequence: TGTGCCAGCAGCACGCAGCGGGGAGGGCCCGAAGAGACCCAGTACTTC. This codes for CASSTQRGGPEETQYF. The variable domain in full, completed from reference TRBV11-2 and TRBJ2-5, reads EAGVAQSPRYKIIEKRQSVAFWCNPISGHATLYWYQQILGQGPKLLIQFQNNGVVDDSQLPKDRFSAERLKGVDSTLKIQPAKLEDSAVYLCASSTQRGGPEETQYFGPGTRLLVL.

The rearrangement links TRBV12-3 or TRBV12-4 to TRBJ1-1; 9 bases are shared with TRBD1. The V segment lost 6 bases and the J segment 1 base; nucleotides outside the gene matches: 3. This CDR3 has 14 residues. The chain's CDR3 is CASRDRGKNTEAFF. In DNA, the CDR3 is TGTGCCAGCAGGGACAGGGGTAAGAACACTGAAGCTTTCTTT.

Details on this clonotype: The germline gene is not matched at one end of the junction; a read error may be the cause. The CDR3 DNA sequence: TGCAGCGCCCGACTAGCAGGGGGGGTCTACAATGAGCAGTTATTC. Its protein is CSARLAGGVYNEQLF. The V call is TRBV29-1, the J call TRBJ2-1; D might be TRBD1 or TRBD2, each matching 7 bases. Germline V gives CDR1 SQVTM, CDR2 ANQGSEA. The CDR3 length is 15 residues.

In this sample, this clonotype turned up once. Mismatch with germline at one junction end may stem from a read error. The genes are TRBV4-1 and TRBJ1-3, with 9 positions matching TRBD1. The germline V gene encodes CDR1 MGHRA and CDR2 YSYEKL. The CDR3 extends over 16 amino acids. CDR3 loop: CACSQYGTGTGNTIYF. DNA of the CDR3: TGCGCCTGCAGCCAGTACGGGACAGGGACTGGAAACACCATATATTTT.

This clonotype was seen at least ten times. CDR3 DNA sequence: TGTGCCAGCAGTCCGGGACAGGGGTCAAAGACCCAGTACTTC. Translated, it gives CASSPGQGSKTQYF. The V and J genes are TRBV12-3 or TRBV12-4 and TRBJ2-5; TRBD1 agrees at 10 bases. The V gene end was trimmed by 5 bases and the J gene end by 6 bases; junction bases not matched to a gene: 6. The length of the CDR3 is 14 residues.

Notes on this clonotype: Given a much more abundant clone one base away, this may be a read error. V usage is TRBV5-4 and J usage is TRBJ2-1; TRBD2 matches at 7 bases. Looked up from germline, CDR1 is SGHNT and CDR2 is YYREEE (reference sequence). This CDR3 spans 16 amino acids. CDR3 DNA: TGTGCCAGCAGGGGCGGGACTACCAGCTCCCACAATGAGCAGTTCTTC. This translates into CASRGGTTSSHNEQFF.

This clonotype was recorded a few times. V usage is TRBV28 and J usage is TRBJ1-2; TRBD1 matches 8 bases. Trimming at V came to 4 bases and at J to 2 bases, leaving 9 bases not matched to a gene. Germline CDR1 is MDHEN and CDR2 is SYDVKM. This CDR3 region has 16 residues. CDR3 protein: CASSSAGTGENYGYTF. The CDR3 nucleotides read TGTGCCAGCAGTTCCGCCGGGACAGGAGAAAACTATGGCTACACCTTC.

Note on this clonotype: Germline and junction disagree at one end, which may indicate a read error. The V call is TRBV11-3, the J call TRBJ2-3; D uncertain. This CDR3 is built from 14 residues. CDR1 is SGHNT, CDR2 YENEEA, per germline. CDR3 nucleotides: TGTGTCAGCACCTTAGTCGGCTACACAGATACGCAGTACTTT. Amino acids: CVSTLVGYTDTQYF.

Remarks on this clonotype: This may arise from a read error, as a much more abundant clone is one base away. The V gene is TRBV5-6, the J gene TRBJ2-7, with TRBD1 matching 11 bases. V lost 3 bases to trimming and J lost 6 bases; unmatched junction nucleotides: 11. The CDR3 runs 16 residues. Germline CDR1 is SGHDT and CDR2 is YYEEEE. CDR3 coding DNA: TGTGCCAGCAGCTCCTCTGGACAGGGGGCTTTGGGCGAGCAGTACTTC. Amino acids: CASSSSGQGALGEQYF.

At least ten counts were recorded for this clonotype. The chain links TRBV6-5 to TRBJ2-1; D may be TRBD2 (5 bases). CDR3 length: 15 residues. V was trimmed by 2 bases and J by 0 bases, leaving 8 bases between them. CDR1 is MNHEY, CDR2 SVGAGI, per germline. The CDR3 DNA reads as TGTGCCAGCAGTTACCGGGGAAGCTCCTACAATGAGCAGTTCTTC. Protein: CASSYRGSSYNEQFF.

Of note for this clonotype: The junction departs from germline at one end; a sequencing error may be responsible. The chain employs TRBV11-3 and TRBJ2-2; D is ambiguous. Per germline, CDR1 SGHNT and CDR2 YENEEA. This CDR3 has 14 residues. CDR3 sequence reads: CVSSPEESTGELFF. CDR3 nucleotides: TGTGTCAGCAGCCCCGAGGAGTCCACCGGGGAGCTGTTTTTT.

This clonotype is a singleton in its sample. As the CDR3 is not closed by the conserved phenylalanine or tryptophan, this likely results from a read error. This chain connects TRBV6-2 or TRBV6-3 to TRBJ2-7; D call uncertain. The CDR3 contains 14 residues. V lost 8 bases to trimming and J lost 4 bases, with 18 bases between them. The V gene's germline CDR1 is MNHEY and CDR2 SVGEGT. CDR3 protein: CASRPNPPQYEQYL. CDR3 in DNA: TGTGCCAGCCGTCCTAACCCGCCCCAATACGAGCAGTACTTG.

This clonotype has ten or more counts. CDR3 region: CASSSGPGQGTDTQYF. The CDR3 nucleotides read TGCGCCAGCAGCTCAGGACCGGGACAGGGCACAGATACGCAGTATTTT. The V call is TRBV5-1, the J call TRBJ2-3, with 8 bases aligning to TRBD1. V lost 3 bases to trimming and J lost 1 base; unmatched junction nucleotides: 7. Germline lookup yields CDR1 SGHRS and CDR2 YFSETQ. The CDR3 is 16 amino acids.

V usage is TRBV11-3 and J usage is TRBJ2-1, with 7 bases identical to TRBD1. Germline-derived CDR1 and CDR2 are SGHNT and YENEEA. V shed 5 bases and J 8 bases; nucleotides not matched to a gene: 15. This CDR3 has 16 amino acids. The chain's CDR3 is CASSPGGWSSCDEQFF. CDR3 nucleotide sequence: TGTGCCAGCAGCCCAGGGGGTTGGAGCTCCTGCGATGAGCAGTTCTTC.

Regarding this clonotype: A much larger clone differs from this one at a single base, so this may be a read error. The V gene is TRBV6-6, the J gene TRBJ1-3; D is undetermined. The CDR3 sequence is 12 residues long. In germline, CDR1 is MNHNY, CDR2 SVGAGI (reference sequence). The DNA of the CDR3 is TGTGCCAGCAGTTTTACTGGAAACACCATACATTTT. It codes for CASSFTGNTIHF.

Notes on this clonotype: The conserved final phenylalanine or tryptophan is absent from the CDR3, which likely points to a read error. J is TRBJ2-4 and V is TRBV6-5; D gene unclear. The germline gives CDR1 MNHEY, CDR2 SVGAGI. This CDR3 has 13 residues. CDR3 loop: CASTPSLGNIQYL. The DNA for the CDR3 is TGTGCCAGCACCCCCTCCTTGGGGAACATCCAGTACTTA.

For this clonotype: A much larger clone sits a single nucleotide away, making a read error possible. The J gene is TRBJ2-4, the V gene TRBV20-1; 10 bases align to TRBD1. Germline lookup yields CDR1 DFQATT and CDR2 SNEGSKA (reference sequence). With V trimmed by 5 bases and J by 6 bases, 7 bases remained unmatched. The CDR3 is 14 residues long. The CDR3 loop reads CSAGGQGVGNIQYF. The CDR3 nucleotides are TGCAGTGCTGGAGGACAGGGGGTGGGAAACATTCAGTACTTC.

With regard to this clonotype: Germline and junction disagree at one end, which may indicate a read error. V and J are TRBV2 and TRBJ1-2; 10 nucleotides agree with TRBD1. This CDR3 is built from 12 residues. CDR1 is SNHLY, CDR2 FYNNEI, per germline. CDR3 protein: CATWDRGDGYIF. CDR3 nucleotides: TGTGCCACCTGGGACAGGGGAGATGGCTACATCTTC. The whole variable domain, filled in from reference TRBV2 and TRBJ1-2, reads EPEVTQTPSHQVTQMGQEVILRCVPISNHLYFYWYRQILGQKVEFLVSFYNNEISEKSEIFDDQFSVERPDGSNFTLKIRSTKLEDSAMYFCATWDRGDGYIFGSGTRLTVV.